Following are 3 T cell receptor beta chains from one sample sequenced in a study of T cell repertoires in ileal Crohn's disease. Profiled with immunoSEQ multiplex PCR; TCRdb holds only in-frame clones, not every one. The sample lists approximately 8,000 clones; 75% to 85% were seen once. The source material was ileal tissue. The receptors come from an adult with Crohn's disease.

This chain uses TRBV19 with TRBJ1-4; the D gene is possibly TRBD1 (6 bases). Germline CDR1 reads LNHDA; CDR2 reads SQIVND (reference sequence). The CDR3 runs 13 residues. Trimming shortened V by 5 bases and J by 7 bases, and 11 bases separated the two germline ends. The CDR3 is CASSRGAREKLFF. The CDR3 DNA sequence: TGTGCCAGTAGTCGGGGGGCTCGTGAAAAACTGTTTTTT.

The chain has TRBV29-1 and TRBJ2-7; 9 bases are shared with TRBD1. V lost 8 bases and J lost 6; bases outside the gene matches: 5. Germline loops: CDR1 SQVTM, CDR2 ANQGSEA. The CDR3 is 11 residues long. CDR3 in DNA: TGCAGCTACCGGGACAGGGTCGAGCAGTACTTC. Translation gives CSYRDRVEQYF.

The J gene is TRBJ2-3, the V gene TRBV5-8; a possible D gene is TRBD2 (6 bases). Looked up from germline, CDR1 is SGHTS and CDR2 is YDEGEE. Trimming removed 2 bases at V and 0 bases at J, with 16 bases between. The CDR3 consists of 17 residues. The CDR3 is CASSLTRTTPSTDTQYF. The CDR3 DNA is TGTGCCAGCAGCTTAACCAGGACTACCCCTAGCACAGATACGCAGTATTTT.